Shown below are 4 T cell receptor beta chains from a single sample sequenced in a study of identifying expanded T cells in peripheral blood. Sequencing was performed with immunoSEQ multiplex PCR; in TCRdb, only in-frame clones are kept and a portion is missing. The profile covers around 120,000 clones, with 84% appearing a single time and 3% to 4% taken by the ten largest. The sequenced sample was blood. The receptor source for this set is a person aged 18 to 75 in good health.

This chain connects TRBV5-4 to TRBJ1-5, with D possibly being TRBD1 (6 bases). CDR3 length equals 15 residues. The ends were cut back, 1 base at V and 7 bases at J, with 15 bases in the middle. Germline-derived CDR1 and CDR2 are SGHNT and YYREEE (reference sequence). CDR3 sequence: CASSLTGIIWQPQHF. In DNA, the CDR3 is TGTGCCAGCAGCTTGACAGGGATTATTTGGCAGCCCCAGCATTTT.

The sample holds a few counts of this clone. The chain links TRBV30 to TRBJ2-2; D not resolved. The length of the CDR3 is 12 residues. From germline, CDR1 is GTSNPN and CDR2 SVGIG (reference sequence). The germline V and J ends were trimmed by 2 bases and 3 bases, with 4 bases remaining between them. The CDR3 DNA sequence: TGTGCCTGGAGTCCAGACACCGGGGAGCTGTTTTTT. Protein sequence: CAWSPDTGELFF.

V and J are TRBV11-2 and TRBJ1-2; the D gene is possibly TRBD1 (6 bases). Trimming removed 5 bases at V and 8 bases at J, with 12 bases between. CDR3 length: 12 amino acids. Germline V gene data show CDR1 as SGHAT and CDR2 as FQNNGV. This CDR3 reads CASSPHRDGYTF. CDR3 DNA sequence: TGTGCCAGCAGCCCCCACAGGGACGGCTACACCTTC.

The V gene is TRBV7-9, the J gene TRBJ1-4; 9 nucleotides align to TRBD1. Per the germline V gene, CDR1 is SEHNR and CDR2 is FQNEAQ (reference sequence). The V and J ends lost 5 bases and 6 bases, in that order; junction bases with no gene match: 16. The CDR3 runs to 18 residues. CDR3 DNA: TGTGCCAGCAGCCCCCTGACAGGGGGGTTGGAAGGTGATGAAAAACTGTTTTTT. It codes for CASSPLTGGLEGDEKLFF. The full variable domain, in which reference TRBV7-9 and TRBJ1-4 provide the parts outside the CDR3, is DTGVSQNPRHKITKRGQNVTFRCDPISEHNRLYWYRQTLGQGPEFLTYFQNEAQLEKSRLLSDRFSAERPKGSFSTLEIQRTEQGDSAMYLCASSPLTGGLEGDEKLFFGSGTQLSVL.